Following are 5 T cell receptor beta chains from one sample sequenced in a study of radiation and T cells in renal cell carcinoma. This table comes from immunoSEQ multiplex PCR, and its TCRdb copy is limited to in-frame clones, with some not included. Among approximately 150,000 clones listed, 86% were seen once. Regarding time point: blood 4 weeks post-SBRT, at nephrectomy. Specified treatment: 15 Gy SBRT to primary tumor, nephrectomy 4 weeks later. The material sequenced was blood, taken from a patient whose treatment included radiotherapy and nephrectomy. These TCRs come from a woman in her 50s with renal cell carcinoma.

The chain has TRBV4-3 and TRBJ1-1; D is undetermined. CDR3 length: 15 residues. V gave up 0 bases and J gave up 0 bases, with 8 bases separating them. From germline, CDR1 is LGHNA and CDR2 YSLEER. Here the CDR3 DNA reads TGCGCCAGCAGCCAAGAAGCCAATTTGAACACTGAAGCTTTCTTT. This codes for CASSQEANLNTEAFF.

The chain combines TRBV7-2 with TRBJ1-3; D is perhaps TRBD1 (5 bases). CDR1 SGHTA and CDR2 FQGNSA come from the germline V gene. The CDR3 is 14 residues long. With 5 bases removed from V and 4 bases from J, the gap between germline ends came to 12 bases. The CDR3 nucleotides read TGTGCCAGCAGCCCTGGGACGGTCGGAAACACCATATATTTT. Translated, it gives CASSPGTVGNTIYF.

The chain couples TRBV5-1 to TRBJ2-4; no definite D call. Germline V CDR1 and CDR2: SGHRS, YFSETQ. The V end lost 0 bases, the J end lost 0 bases, and 10 bases lay between the germline ends. The CDR3 has 16 residues. In nucleotides, the CDR3 is TGCGCCAGCAGCTTGGGAGAATTGGTAGCCAAAAACATTCAGTACTTC. It is translated as CASSLGELVAKNIQYF.

V is TRBV19 and J is TRBJ1-6; D remains ambiguous. This CDR3 is 15 amino acids long. Deletions cut 3 bases from V and 7 bases from J, with 13 bases between. Germline values: CDR1 LNHDA, CDR2 SQIVND (reference sequence). CDR3 nucleotides: TGTGCCAGTAGTATTGGCAGGACCTGGAATTCACCCCTCCACTTT. Translated, it gives CASSIGRTWNSPLHF.

The chain combines TRBV4-3 with TRBJ2-7; possible D gene TRBD2, 6 bases. There are 16 residues in the CDR3. Between the trimmed V and J ends, which lost 0 bases and 6 bases, there was a span of 18 bases. The germline V gene encodes CDR1 LGHNA and CDR2 YSLEER. This CDR3 reads CASSQERSRGTIEQYF. CDR3 nucleotide sequence: TGCGCCAGCAGCCAAGAAAGGTCGCGGGGAACCATCGAGCAGTACTTC.